Shown below are 17 T cell receptor beta chains from a single sample sequenced in a study of shared T cell receptors in the human thymus. The data were produced by immunoSEQ multiplex PCR, yet TCRdb's version contains in-frame clones alone and is incomplete. The sample holds some 640,000 clones, about 87% seen once. In addition, the sample was reused for a study of human thymus T cells.

Sequencing was done on a sample of thymocytes. The receptors shown here come from a boy under two years old with a congenital heart defect.

The sample holds a few counts of this clone. V gene TRBV27 combines with J gene TRBJ2-1; D possibly corresponds to TRBD2 (6 bases). CDR3 length: 16 residues. Germline CDR1 is MNHEY and CDR2 is SMNVEV (reference sequence). The V end lost 8 bases, the J end lost 8 bases, and 25 bases lay between the germline ends. The CDR3 region has the DNA TGTGCCAGCTGGTCCCAGCCGGGACTCTGGGTCGATGAGCAGTTCTTC. Encoded protein: CASWSQPGLWVDEQFF.

The chain carries TRBV2 and TRBJ1-2; TRBD1 aligns across 8 bases. The CDR3 is 14 residues long. The junction had 9 bases not matched to a gene; V was cut back by 8 bases and J by 4 bases. Germline CDR1 reads SNHLY; CDR2 reads FYNNEI. The CDR3 sequence: CASEGQVLVYGYTF. CDR3 coding DNA: TGTGCCAGCGAGGGACAGGTACTCGTCTATGGCTACACCTTC.

V and J are TRBV5-1 and TRBJ2-2; 11 bases are shared with TRBD2. Germline V lookup: CDR1 SGHRS, CDR2 YFSETQ. V was pared by 0 bases and J by 9 bases, with 7 bases of the junction left unmatched. This CDR3 has 16 amino acids. The CDR3 DNA reads as TGCGCCAGCAGCTTGGGTCTAGCGGGGGGCGTCTGGGAGCTGTTTTTT. As protein: CASSLGLAGGVWELFF.

The rearrangement links TRBV7-3 to TRBJ2-7; 8 nucleotides match TRBD2. V was pared by 5 bases and J by 4 bases, with 16 bases of the junction left unmatched. The length of the CDR3 is 17 residues. Germline V gene sequence: CDR1 SGHTA, CDR2 FQGTGA. The CDR3 coding sequence is TGTGCCAGCAGCCCCTCCCCCGGGCGGGGGGACCCATACGAGCAGTACTTC. Amino acid sequence: CASSPSPGRGDPYEQYF.

The chain has TRBV5-4 and TRBJ1-6; TRBD1 matches at 7 bases. The ends lost 4 bases at V and 1 base at J; junction bases unmatched: 8. The CDR3 is 17 amino acids. Germline V gene lookup returns CDR1 SGHNT and CDR2 YYREEE (reference sequence). The CDR3 bases are TGTGCCAGCAGCAGCACAGGGGAGCCTTCCTATAATTCACCCCTCCACTTT. Its protein is CASSSTGEPSYNSPLHF.

The rearrangement links TRBV29-1 to TRBJ2-7; 14 positions match TRBD2. The CDR3 contains 15 residues. CDR1 SQVTM and CDR2 ANQGSEA come from the germline V gene. V was clipped by 4 bases and J by 1 base; unmatched bases: 3. The CDR3 DNA sequence: TGCAGCGTTGCTGGGACTAGCGGGGGATCCTACGAGCAGTACTTC. Amino acids: CSVAGTSGGSYEQYF.

In its sample, this clone was seen a few times. The chain is built from TRBV10-3 and TRBJ1-6, with no clear D. Trimming left V 8 bases short and J 8 bases short, with 16 bases between. Germline CDR1 and CDR2: ENHRY and SYGVKD. This CDR3 is built from 14 residues. The CDR3 is CAIRFGLKDSPLHF. The CDR3 DNA sequence: TGTGCCATCCGGTTTGGGCTCAAAGATTCACCCCTCCACTTT.

DNA of the CDR3: TGCGCCAGCAGCTTAGGCAGCAAGGGGGTTCAGTACTTC. This encodes CASSLGSKGVQYF. The chain combines TRBV5-1 with TRBJ2-4, with D possibly matching TRBD1 (6 bases). Per germline, CDR1 SGHRS and CDR2 YFSETQ. The CDR3 loop spans 13 amino acids. V was pared by 2 bases and J by 11 bases, with 14 bases between. Combining the CDR3 with reference TRBV5-1 and TRBJ2-4 gives the whole variable domain KAGVTQTPRYLIKTRGQQVTLSCSPISGHRSVSWYQQTPGQGLQFLFEYFSETQRNKGNFPGRFSGRQFSNSRSEMNVSTLELGDSALYLCASSLGSKGVQYFGAGTRLSVL.

This rearrangement joins TRBV11-2 to TRBJ1-4; TRBD1 aligns across 8 bases. V shed 5 bases, J shed 5 bases, and the junction held 19 bases outside the gene matches. Germline V gene lookup returns CDR1 SGHAT and CDR2 FQNNGV. The length of the CDR3 is 19 residues. The CDR3 region has the DNA TGTGCCAGCAGCCCATTACCGCCAGTGCATAGGGACAGGAATGAAAAACTGTTTTTT. Its translation is CASSPLPPVHRDRNEKLFF.

This clone has just one count. The rearrangement uses TRBV9 and TRBJ2-1, with 14 nucleotides matching TRBD2. The length of the CDR3 is 16 residues. The ends lost 3 bases at V and 10 bases at J; junction bases unmatched: 9. In germline, CDR1 is SGDLS, CDR2 YYNGEE. This CDR3 is CASSASGTSGRGEQFF. The CDR3 DNA reads TGTGCCAGCAGCGCTTCTGGGACTAGCGGGAGAGGGGAGCAGTTCTTC.

The chain uses TRBV6-1 and TRBJ2-2; TRBD2 matches 7 bases. The CDR3 has 15 residues. Trimming removed 1 base from V and 6 bases from J; junction bases left unmatched: 5. Germline CDR1 MNHNS, CDR2 SASEGT. The CDR3 region is CASSEGIGRAGELFF. The CDR3 DNA reads TGTGCCAGCAGTGAAGGGATAGGGAGGGCCGGGGAGCTGTTTTTT.

The rearrangement links TRBV28 to TRBJ1-2, with D possibly being TRBD1 (5 bases). Trimming cost V 7 bases and J 0 bases, with 18 bases left between them. From germline, CDR1 is MDHEN and CDR2 SYDVKM. The CDR3 is 16 residues long. The CDR3 sequence: CASTLSSQGTNYGYTF. CDR3 in DNA: TGTGCCAGCACCCTAAGTAGTCAGGGAACTAACTATGGCTACACCTTC.

The rearrangement uses TRBV9 and TRBJ2-7; 9 nucleotides align to TRBD2. Trimming cost V 4 bases and J 3 bases; bases outside gene matches: 5. Germline loops: CDR1 SGDLS, CDR2 YYNGEE. The CDR3 has 14 residues. CDR3 in DNA: TGTGCCAGCAGCCCAAAGACTAGCGGCTACGAGCAGTACTTC. Protein product: CASSPKTSGYEQYF.

J is TRBJ1-2 and V is TRBV19, with no clear D. The CDR3 runs to 16 residues. Looked up from germline, CDR1 is LNHDA and CDR2 is SQIVND (reference sequence). V lost 2 bases, J lost 3 bases, and 16 bases lay in between. The CDR3 spells CASSITTSTVYYGYTF. For the CDR3, the DNA is TGTGCCAGTAGTATAACCACATCGACTGTTTACTATGGCTACACCTTC.

The genes are TRBV5-8 and TRBJ1-5, with D unclear. Germline-derived CDR1 and CDR2 are SGHTS and YDEGEE. The CDR3 covers 11 residues. Trimming pared 4 bases from V and 5 bases from J, leaving 4 bases between. The CDR3 sequence: CASSLDQPQHF. The CDR3 DNA is TGTGCCAGCAGCCTAGATCAGCCCCAGCATTTT.

Only one count was recorded for this clone. In DNA, the CDR3 is TGTGCCAGCAGCGGCGGACAGGGCACAGATACGCAGTATTTT. This encodes CASSGGQGTDTQYF. This chain joins TRBV7-9 and TRBJ2-3; 7 bases fit TRBD1. J lost 1 base, V lost 5 bases, and 3 bases had no gene match. This CDR3 has 14 residues. The germline gives CDR1 SEHNR, CDR2 FQNEAQ (reference sequence).

The CDR3 coding sequence is TGTGCCAGCAGCTTATCGAGGACAGGGTCTGGAAACACCATATATTTT. Its translation: CASSLSRTGSGNTIYF. The chain combines TRBV7-9 with TRBJ1-3, with TRBD1 identical over 8 bases. CDR3 length equals 16 residues. Germline V gene data show CDR1 as SEHNR and CDR2 as FQNEAQ (reference sequence). With 2 bases clipped from V and 1 base from J, the junction kept 4 bases outside the gene matches.